This note documents a single T cell receptor (beta chain) sequence. The data were taken from a study of T cells in Graves' hyperthyroidism and ophthalmopathy. The CDR3 has 15 residues. The germline V gene has CDR1 SGHAT and CDR2 FQNNGV. V shed 5 bases and J 0 bases; nucleotides not matched to a gene: 4. RNA transcripts gave rise to amplified TCR beta CDR3 regions. An initial round of RT-PCR targeting the TCR CDR3 relied on the HTBI primer set. Using its own MiXCR run on the multiplex PCR reads, TCRdb lists one record per CDR3 protein. The table has 300,000 to 500,000 distinct CDR3 sequences, over 12% seen once. Active moderate-to-severe ophthalmopathy, Clinical Activity Score at least 3, NOSPECS at least 4, under 3 months' duration.

The receptor's source is a man aged 45-65 years with Graves' ophthalmopathy. The sequenced sample consisted of blood. The chain employs TRBV11-2 and TRBJ1-3, with 7 positions matching TRBD1. CDR3 coding DNA: TGTGCCAGCAGCCCTAGGACAGGCTCTGGAAACACCATATATTTT. Amino acids: CASSPRTGSGNTIYF. The whole variable domain, remainder taken from reference TRBV11-2 and TRBJ1-3, is EAGVAQSPRYKIIEKRQSVAFWCNPISGHATLYWYQQILGQGPKLLIQFQNNGVVDDSQLPKDRFSAERLKGVDSTLKIQPAKLEDSAVYLCASSPRTGSGNTIYFGEGSWLTVV.